What follows is one TCR beta chain and its context. Profiling relied on immunoSEQ multiplex PCR, and the TCRdb table lists in-frame clones only, not all of them. The sample lists 84,000 or so clones; more than 65% were seen once. The source of the sample is a study of blood T cell repertoires in COVID-19. Germline CDR1 reads SNHLY; CDR2 reads FYNNEI. V lost 5 bases to trimming and J lost 5 bases; unmatched junction nucleotides: 3. The CDR3 length is 13 residues. This chain links TRBV2 with TRBJ2-5; 9 bases match TRBD2. The sequencing sample was made of peripheral blood. The receptor was derived from a man in his 70s with acute or convalescent COVID-19. This chain's CDR3 is CASSPLAGETQYF. The CDR3 bases are TGTGCCAGCAGTCCCCTAGCGGGGGAGACCCAGTACTTC.